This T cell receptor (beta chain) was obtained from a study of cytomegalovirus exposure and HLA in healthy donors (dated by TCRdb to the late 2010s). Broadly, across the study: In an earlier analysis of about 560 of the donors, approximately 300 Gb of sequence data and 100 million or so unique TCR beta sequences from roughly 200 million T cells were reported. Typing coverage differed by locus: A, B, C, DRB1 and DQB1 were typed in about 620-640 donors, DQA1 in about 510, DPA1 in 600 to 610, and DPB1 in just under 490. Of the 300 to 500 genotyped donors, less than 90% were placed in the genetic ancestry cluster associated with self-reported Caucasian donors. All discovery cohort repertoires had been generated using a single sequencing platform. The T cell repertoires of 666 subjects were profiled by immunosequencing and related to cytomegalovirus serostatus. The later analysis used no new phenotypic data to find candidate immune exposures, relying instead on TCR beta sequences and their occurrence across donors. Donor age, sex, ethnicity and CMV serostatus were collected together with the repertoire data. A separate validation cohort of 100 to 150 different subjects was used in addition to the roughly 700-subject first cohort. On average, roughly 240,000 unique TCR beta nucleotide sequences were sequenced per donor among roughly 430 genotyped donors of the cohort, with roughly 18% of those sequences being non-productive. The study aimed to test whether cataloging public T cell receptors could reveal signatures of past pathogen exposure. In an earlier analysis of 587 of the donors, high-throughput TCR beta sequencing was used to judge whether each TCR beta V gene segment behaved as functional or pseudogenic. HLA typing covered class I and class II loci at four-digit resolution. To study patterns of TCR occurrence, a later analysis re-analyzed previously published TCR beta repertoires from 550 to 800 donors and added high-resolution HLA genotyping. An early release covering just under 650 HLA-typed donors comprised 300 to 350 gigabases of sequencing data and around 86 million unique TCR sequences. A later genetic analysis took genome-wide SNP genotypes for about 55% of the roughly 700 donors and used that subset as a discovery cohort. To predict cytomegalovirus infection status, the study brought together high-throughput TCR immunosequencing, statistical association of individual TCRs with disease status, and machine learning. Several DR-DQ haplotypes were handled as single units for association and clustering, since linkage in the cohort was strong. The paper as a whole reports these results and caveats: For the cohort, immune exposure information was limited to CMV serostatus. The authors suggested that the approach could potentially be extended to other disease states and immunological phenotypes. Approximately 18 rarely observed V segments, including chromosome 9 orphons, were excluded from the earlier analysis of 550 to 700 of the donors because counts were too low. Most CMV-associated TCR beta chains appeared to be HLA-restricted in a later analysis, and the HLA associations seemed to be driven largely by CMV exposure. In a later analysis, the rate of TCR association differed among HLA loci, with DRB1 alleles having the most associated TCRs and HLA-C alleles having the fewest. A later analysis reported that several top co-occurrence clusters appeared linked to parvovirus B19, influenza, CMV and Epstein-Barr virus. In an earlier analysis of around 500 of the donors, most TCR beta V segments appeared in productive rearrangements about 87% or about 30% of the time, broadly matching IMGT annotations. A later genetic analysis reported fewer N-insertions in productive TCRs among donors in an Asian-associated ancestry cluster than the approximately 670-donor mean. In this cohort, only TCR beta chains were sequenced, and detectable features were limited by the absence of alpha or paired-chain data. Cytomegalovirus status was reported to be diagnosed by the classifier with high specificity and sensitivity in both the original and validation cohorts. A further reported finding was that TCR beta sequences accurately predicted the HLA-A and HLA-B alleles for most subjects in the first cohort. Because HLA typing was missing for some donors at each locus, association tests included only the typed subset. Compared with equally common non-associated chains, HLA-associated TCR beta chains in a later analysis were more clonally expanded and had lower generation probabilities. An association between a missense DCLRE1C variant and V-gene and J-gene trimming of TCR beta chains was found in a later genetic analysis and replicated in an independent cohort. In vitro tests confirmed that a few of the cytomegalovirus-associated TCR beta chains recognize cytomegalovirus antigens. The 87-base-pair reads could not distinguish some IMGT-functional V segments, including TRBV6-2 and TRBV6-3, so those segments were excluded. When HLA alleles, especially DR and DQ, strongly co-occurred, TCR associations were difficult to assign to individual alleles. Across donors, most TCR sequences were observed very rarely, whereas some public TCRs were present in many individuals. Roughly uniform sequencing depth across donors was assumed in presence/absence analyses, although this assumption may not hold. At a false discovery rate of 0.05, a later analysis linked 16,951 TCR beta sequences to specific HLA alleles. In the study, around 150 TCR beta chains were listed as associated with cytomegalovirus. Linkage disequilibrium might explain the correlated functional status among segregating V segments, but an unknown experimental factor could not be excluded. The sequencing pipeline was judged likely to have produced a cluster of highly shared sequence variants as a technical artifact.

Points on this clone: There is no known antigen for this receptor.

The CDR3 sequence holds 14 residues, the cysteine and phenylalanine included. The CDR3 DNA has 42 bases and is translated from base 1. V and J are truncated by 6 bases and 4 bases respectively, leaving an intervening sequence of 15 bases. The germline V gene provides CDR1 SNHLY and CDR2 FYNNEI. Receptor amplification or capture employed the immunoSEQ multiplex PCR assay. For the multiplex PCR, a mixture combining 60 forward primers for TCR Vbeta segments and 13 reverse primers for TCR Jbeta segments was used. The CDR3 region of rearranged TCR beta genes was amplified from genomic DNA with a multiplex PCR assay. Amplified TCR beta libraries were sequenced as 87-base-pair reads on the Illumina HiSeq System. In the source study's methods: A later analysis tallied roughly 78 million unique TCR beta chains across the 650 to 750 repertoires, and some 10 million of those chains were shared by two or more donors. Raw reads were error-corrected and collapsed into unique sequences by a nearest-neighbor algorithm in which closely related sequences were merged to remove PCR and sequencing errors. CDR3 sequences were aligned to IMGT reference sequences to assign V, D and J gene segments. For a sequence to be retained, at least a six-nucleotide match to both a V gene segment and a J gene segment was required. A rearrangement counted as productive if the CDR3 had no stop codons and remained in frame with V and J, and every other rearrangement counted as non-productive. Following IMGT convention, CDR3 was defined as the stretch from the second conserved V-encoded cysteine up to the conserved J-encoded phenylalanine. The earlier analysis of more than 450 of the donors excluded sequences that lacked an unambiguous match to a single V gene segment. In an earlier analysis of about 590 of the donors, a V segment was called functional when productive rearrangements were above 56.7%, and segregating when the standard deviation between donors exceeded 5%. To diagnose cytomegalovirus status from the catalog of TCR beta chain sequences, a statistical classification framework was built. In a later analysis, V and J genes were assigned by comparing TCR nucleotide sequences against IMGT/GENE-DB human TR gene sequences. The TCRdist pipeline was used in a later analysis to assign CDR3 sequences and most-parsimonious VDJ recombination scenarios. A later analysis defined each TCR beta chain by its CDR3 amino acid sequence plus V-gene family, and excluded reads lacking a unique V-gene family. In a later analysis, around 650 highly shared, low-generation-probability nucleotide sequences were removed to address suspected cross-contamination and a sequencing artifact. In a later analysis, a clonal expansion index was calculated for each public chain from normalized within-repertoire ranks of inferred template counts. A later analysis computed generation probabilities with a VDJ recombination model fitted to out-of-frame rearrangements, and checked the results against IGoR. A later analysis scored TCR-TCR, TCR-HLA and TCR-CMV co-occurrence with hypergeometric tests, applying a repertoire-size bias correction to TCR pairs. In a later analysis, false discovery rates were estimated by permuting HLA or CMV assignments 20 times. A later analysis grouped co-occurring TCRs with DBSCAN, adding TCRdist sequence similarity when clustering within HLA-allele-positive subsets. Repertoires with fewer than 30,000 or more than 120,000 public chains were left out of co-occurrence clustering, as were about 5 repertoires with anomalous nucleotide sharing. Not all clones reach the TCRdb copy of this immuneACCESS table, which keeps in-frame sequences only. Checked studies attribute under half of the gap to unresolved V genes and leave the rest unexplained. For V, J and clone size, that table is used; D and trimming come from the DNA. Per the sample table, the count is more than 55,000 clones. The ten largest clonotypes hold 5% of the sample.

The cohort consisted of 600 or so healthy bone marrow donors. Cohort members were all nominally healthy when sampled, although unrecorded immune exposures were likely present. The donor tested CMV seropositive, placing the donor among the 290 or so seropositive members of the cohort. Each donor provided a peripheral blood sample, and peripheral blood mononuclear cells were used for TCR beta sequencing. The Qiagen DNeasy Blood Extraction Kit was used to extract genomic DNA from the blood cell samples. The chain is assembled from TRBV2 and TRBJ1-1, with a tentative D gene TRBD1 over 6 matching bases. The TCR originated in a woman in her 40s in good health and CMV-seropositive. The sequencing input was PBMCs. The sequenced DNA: TGTGCCAGCAGGAGGGACATCCAGGGCACTGAAGCTTTCTTT. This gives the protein CASRRDIQGTEAFF.